The T cell receptor (beta chain) described here comes from a study of CD8+ T cells in alopecia areata. Sequencing relied on a cDNA template that was reverse transcribed from extracted RNA. Generated by immunoSEQ multiplex PCR, the TCRdb table keeps only in-frame clones and is missing some. This sample has approximately 180,000 clones, with more than 55% found just once. Between the trimmed V and J ends, which lost 5 bases and 6 bases, there was a span of 10 bases. CDR3 length: 13 residues. Per the germline V gene, CDR1 is SGHTA and CDR2 is FQGTGA. In its sample, this clone was seen once. Its cognate antigen is unknown. Treatment meaning: oral pan-JAK inhibitor, 5-10 mg twice daily. General observations from the study: Relative to mice, TCR sharing across patients was less clear, a difference possibly HLA-related.

The sequence was collected from a human donor with alopecia areata. The source material was CD4+ T cells sorted from blood, sampled between weeks 49 and 50, from a patient treated with tofacitinib. V is TRBV7-3 and J is TRBJ2-2; D possibly corresponds to TRBD2 (6 bases). CDR3 nucleotides: TGTGCCAGCAGCCGCCCGGGGGCCGGGGAGCTGTTTTTT. Translation: CASSRPGAGELFF.